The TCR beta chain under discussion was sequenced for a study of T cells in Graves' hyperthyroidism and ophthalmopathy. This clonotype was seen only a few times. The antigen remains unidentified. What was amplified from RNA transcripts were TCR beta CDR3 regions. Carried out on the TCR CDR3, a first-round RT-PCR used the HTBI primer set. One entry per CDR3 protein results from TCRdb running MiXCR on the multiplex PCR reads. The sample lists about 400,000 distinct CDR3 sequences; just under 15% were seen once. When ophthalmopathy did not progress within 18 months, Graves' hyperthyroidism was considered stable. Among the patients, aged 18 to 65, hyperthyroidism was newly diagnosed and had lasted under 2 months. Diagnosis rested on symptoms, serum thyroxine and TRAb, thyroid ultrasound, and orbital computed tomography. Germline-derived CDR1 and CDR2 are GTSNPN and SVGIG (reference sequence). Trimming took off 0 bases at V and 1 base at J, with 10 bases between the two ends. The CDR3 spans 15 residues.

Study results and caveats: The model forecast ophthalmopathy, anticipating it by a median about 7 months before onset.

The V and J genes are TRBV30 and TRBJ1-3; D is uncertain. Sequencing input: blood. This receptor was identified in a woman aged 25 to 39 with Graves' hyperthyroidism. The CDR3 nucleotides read TGTGCCTGGAGTGTGGCAGGCGTGTCTGGAAACACCATATATTTT. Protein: CAWSVAGVSGNTIYF. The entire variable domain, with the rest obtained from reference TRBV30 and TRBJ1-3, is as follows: SQTIHQWPATLVQPVGSPLSLECTVEGTSNPNLYWYRQAAGRGLQLLFYSVGIGQISSEVPQNLSASRPQDRQFILSSKKLLLSDSGFYLCAWSVAGVSGNTIYFGEGSWLTVV.